This entry is about one T cell receptor beta chain. The target of this receptor is not known. No base-level quality is on record; no much larger clone is a single base apart. Using the deep immunoSEQ assay, multiplex PCR amplified TCR CDR3 regions from genomic DNA. For each cell subset, the extracted genomic DNA was distributed evenly across all wells of several immunoSEQ 96-well plates, and each plate served as one replicate. Each replicate PCR for sorted subsets received 150 to 250 ng genomic DNA, equal to about 30,000 T cell genomes. Purified libraries were measured with a Qubit 3.0 fluorometer, size-checked on a Bioanalyzer 2100, and measured again with the KAPA Library Quantification kit. Every immunoSEQ 96-well plate was sequenced on a dedicated single-read 150-cycle Illumina NextSeq 550 flow cell. The study's own analysis went as follows. The immunoSEQ output contained only junctional sequences without quality scores, so filtering could not match that applied to full-length reads. Sequences were annotated with PyIR, a Python wrapper for IgBLAST v1.9, and V/J genes and CDR3 were assigned using IMGT germline references. Reads were removed for weak V/J assignments (E-value above 1e-6), missing CDR3, stop codons, out-of-frame junctions, or ambiguous translated residues. V3J clonotypes were defined as sequences sharing the same inferred V gene, J gene, and CDR3 amino acid sequence. The percentage overlap between two repertoires was calculated by dividing the number of shared unique clonotypes by the size of the smaller repertoire. RTK rarefaction, the Chao1 estimator, and Recon v2.1 estimates of unobserved clonotypes were used to assess repertoire richness. OLGA was used to compute generation probabilities for all TCRbeta clonotypes that the gDNA method yielded from a few donors. TCRdb carries this immuneACCESS record with in-frame sequences only. Its versions omit some clonotypes, under half of them owing to an unresolved V gene in the studies checked, with the rest unexplained. That table is the source of V, J and clone size, and D and trimming were worked out from the DNA. Counted in this sample were 2 million to 2.5 million clones; 90% to 95% of them appeared once. Under 0.15% of the sample is held by the ten biggest clonotypes.

From its cysteine to its phenylalanine, the CDR3 spans 13 amino acids. Only CDR3 DNA remains: 39 bases, in frame from the first base. V trim: 6 bases; J trim: 7 bases; unmatched bases: 8. The germline V gene sets CDR1 to WSHSY and CDR2 to SAAADI. Donors were healthy HIV-negative adults with no recently reported acute infections or vaccinations. Every donor was a Caucasian adult living in Nashville, Tennessee, USA. CD4+ T cells were enriched by magnetic negative selection, after which naive cells were positively selected on CD45RA and the negative fraction was taken as the memory subset. After blood collection by leukapheresis, PBMCs were isolated using Ficoll-Histopaque density gradient centrifugation and then cryopreserved in the vapor phase of liquid nitrogen. Purity and quantity of every magnetically sorted T cell population were checked by analytical flow cytometry. Genomic DNA was isolated from every sorted fraction and measured by UV absorbance on a Nanodrop 2000c.

This sample is drawn from a study of shared clonotypes between healthy human individuals (TCRdb year 2020). Background on the whole study: Three men and a couple of women, aged 18 to 49 years, made up the cohort. For each donor, CD4 naive and CD4 memory were each given three plates, CD8 naive was given two plates, and CD8 memory was given one plate. Blood TCR repertoires of four to six healthy adults were deeply sequenced to estimate repertoire size and the extent of clonotype sharing between individuals. To increase sequencing depth and limit assay-specific biases, different laboratories used diverse techniques to prepare libraries and sequence TCR repertoires. Leukapheresis yielded between about 0.85 and 10 billion PBMCs per donor.

The paper's findings and limits, for the study overall: Higher generation probabilities were observed for clonotypes shared by all four sorted-subset donors than for non-shared clonotypes. Rarefaction of sorted-subset datasets indicated incomplete sequencing despite the large sequencing depth. The genetic and exposure-history diversity represented was limited by the small number of donors. Across four donors, 4.5% to 6.5% of naive CD4, roughly 3.8% of naive CD8, under 2.5% of memory CD4, and 0.4% of memory CD8 clonotypes were shared. Pairwise subsampling led to the expectation that sequencing depth would affect the degree of clonotype sharing among donors. Naive subsets generally had larger estimated clonotype richness than memory subsets. Sampling was limited to blood, and TCR repertoires in tissue likely differ from TCR repertoires in blood.

The chain was built from TRBV10-2 and TRBJ2-7, and TRBD2 aligns with 8 junction nucleotides. This sequence was found in a man aged 18-30 years in good health. The sample comprised naive CD4+ T cells sorted from blood. The cell subset or site tag for this specimen amounts to: CD45RA+ positively selected. The sequenced DNA is TGCGCCAGCAGGAGTAGCGGGATTTGGGAGCAGTACTTC. Translated, it reads CASRSSGIWEQYF.